This TCR beta chain was found in a study of blood T cell repertoires in COVID-19. Overall study: From the United States, Italy and Spain came samples of acute and convalescent COVID-19. In each case, the material was cDNA or gDNA derived from T cells, B-cell-depleted T cells, or PBMCs.

This CDR3 spans 14 amino acids. Germline CDR1 and CDR2: WNHNN and SYGVQD (reference sequence). The germline V and J ends were trimmed by 0 bases and 9 bases, with 15 bases remaining between them. Authors' analysis steps: Estimation of nucleated cell counts relied on the amplification of reference gene primers. Sequencing used immunoSEQ multiplex PCR; TCRdb keeps in-frame clones, though not all of them. The V and J calls and the clone size are those of that table, but D and trimming were determined from the DNA. The sample includes about 140,000 clones, 75% to 85% seen only once; the top ten take less than 5%.

The sequence was obtained from a woman of 80 years or more with acute or convalescent COVID-19. The sample comprised peripheral blood. The rearrangement joins TRBV10-1 to TRBJ2-7, with D perhaps TRBD1 (6 bases). For the CDR3, the DNA is TGCGCCAGCAGTGAGTCGCAGGGGCCCGCAAGGCAGTACTTC. Its translation: CASSESQGPARQYF.